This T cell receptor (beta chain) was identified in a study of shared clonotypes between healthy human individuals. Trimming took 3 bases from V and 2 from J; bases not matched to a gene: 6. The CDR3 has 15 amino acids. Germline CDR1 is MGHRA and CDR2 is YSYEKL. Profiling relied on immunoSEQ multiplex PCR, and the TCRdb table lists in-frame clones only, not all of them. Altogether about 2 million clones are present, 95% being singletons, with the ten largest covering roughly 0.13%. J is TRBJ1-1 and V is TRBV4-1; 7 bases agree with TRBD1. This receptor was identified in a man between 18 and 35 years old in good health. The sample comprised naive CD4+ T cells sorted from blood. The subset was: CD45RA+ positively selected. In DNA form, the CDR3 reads TGCGCCAGCAGCCACATCGGGACAGTTAACACTGAAGCTTTCTTT. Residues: CASSHIGTVNTEAFF.